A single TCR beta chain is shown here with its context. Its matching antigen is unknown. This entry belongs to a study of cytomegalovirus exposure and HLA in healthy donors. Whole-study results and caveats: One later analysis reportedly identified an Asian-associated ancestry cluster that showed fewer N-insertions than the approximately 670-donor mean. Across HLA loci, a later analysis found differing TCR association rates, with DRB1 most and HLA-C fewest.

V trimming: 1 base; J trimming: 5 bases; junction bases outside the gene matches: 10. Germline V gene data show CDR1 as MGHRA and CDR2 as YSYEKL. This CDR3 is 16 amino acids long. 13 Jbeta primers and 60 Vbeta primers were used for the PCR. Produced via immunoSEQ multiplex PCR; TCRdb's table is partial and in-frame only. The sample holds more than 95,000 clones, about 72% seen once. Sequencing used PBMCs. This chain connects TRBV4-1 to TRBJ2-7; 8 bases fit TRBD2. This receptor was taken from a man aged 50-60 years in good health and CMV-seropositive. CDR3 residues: CASSQARTSQTNEQYF. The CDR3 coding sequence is TGCGCCAGCAGCCAAGCCCGGACTAGCCAGACTAACGAGCAGTACTTC.